A selection of T cell receptor beta chains follows, all from one sample in a study of breast tumors, draining lymph nodes, adjacent tissues. TCRdb reanalysed the multiplex PCR reads using MiXCR and keeps one entry per CDR3 protein. The table has approximately 170,000 distinct CDR3 sequences, roughly a third seen once. Sequenced sample: axillary lymph node tissue. These TCRs come from a female donor with breast cancer. Some clones in this sample may be carry-over from other donors' samples. CDR3s include the opening cysteine and the closing phenylalanine or tryptophan. D genes are given only for firm matches. Part of the rows lack a size; the others show once, few, many or a class for expanded clones.

>TRBJ2-3|-|-|TRBV28
TGTGCCAGCAGTTTGAACAGGGTGACGACAGATACGCAGTATTTT
CASSLNRVTTDTQYF
>TRBJ2-5|TRBD2|many|TRBV30
TGTGCCTGGATCTTCGGGGGGGGAGAGACCCAGTACTTC
CAWIFGGGETQYF
>TRBJ2-6|-|many|TRBV4-2
TGTGCCAGCAGCCCCTCGACAGGCAACTCTGGGGCCAACGTCCTGACTTTC
CASSPSTGNSGANVLTF
>TRBJ1-6|-|many|TRBV7-6
TGTGCCAGCAGCTTAGATCCGGGACAAGGAAATTCACCCCTCCACTTT
CASSLDPGQGNSPLHF
>TRBJ2-3|-|-|TRBV20-1
TGCAGTGCTAGGGAGGACACAGATACGCAGTATTTT
CSAREDTDTQYF
>TRBJ2-3|-|many|TRBV19
TGTGCCAGTAGTATAGCGGGCAGCCGCACAGATACGCAGTATTTT
CASSIAGSRTDTQYF
>TRBJ2-5|-|-|TRBV7-3
TGTGCCAGCAGTAACCTTGAGGGGGGTGGGGAGACCCAGTACTTC
CASSNLEGGGETQYF
>TRBJ2-6|TRBD2|-|TRBV9
TGTGCCAGCAGCCCCCTAGCGGGAGGGGGTGGGGCCAACGTCCTGACTTTC
CASSPLAGGGGANVLTF
>TRBJ2-5|-|many|TRBV9
TGTGCCAGCAGCGTAGATGGGAGATGGGAGACCCAGTACTTC
CASSVDGRWETQYF
>TRBJ2-3|TRBD1|many|TRBV5-1
TGCGCCAGCAGCTTGATGGCGACAGGACAGGCCACAGATACGCAGTATTTT
CASSLMATGQATDTQYF
>TRBJ2-7|-|-|TRBV5-4
TGTGCCAGCAGCTTGGATTCCTCCGAGCAGTACTTC
CASSLDSSEQYF
>TRBJ1-2|TRBD1|many|TRBV7-9
TGTGCCAGCAGCCCCGGACAGGCGCTAATATATGGCTACACCTTC
CASSPGQALIYGYTF
>TRBJ1-4|-|many|TRBV2
TGTGCCAGCAGTGAATGGGGCAGTATAGGTGAAAAACTGTTTTTT
CASSEWGSIGEKLFF
>TRBJ2-1|TRBD2|many|TRBV20-1
TGCAGTGCTAGAGAGGAGAGACTAGCGGGGGTCAATGAGCAGTTCTTC
CSAREERLAGVNEQFF
>TRBJ2-7|-|many|TRBV7-9
TGTGCCAGCAGCGCAGGGGGGAACCACTACGAGCAGTACTTC
CASSAGGNHYEQYF
>TRBJ2-1|TRBD1|many|TRBV6-6
TGTGCCAGCAGTTATAAAGGGGACAGCTCCTACAATGAGCAGTTCTTC
CASSYKGDSSYNEQFF
>TRBJ1-4|-|-|TRBV7-9
TGTGCCAGCAGCCCACCGGGACTAGCGGGAGGTATTTTT
CASSPPGLAGGIF
>TRBJ2-3|-|few|TRBV4-1
TGCGCCAGCAGCCAAGGAATCAACTCCCACACAGATACGCAGTATTTT
CASSQGINSHTDTQYF
>TRBJ2-3|-|-|TRBV7-9
TGTGCCAGCAGCTCCCTGGACGGGACGACAGATACGCAGTACTTT
CASSSLDGTTDTQYF
>TRBJ2-1|-|-|TRBV20-1
TGCAGTGCTGGAGATGGGGGGGGGGCGGGCAATGAGCAGTTCTTC
CSAGDGGGAGNEQFF
>TRBJ1-5|-|many|TRBV9
TGTGCCAGCAGCAGGGGGTTCAGGCAGCCCCAGCATTTT
CASSRGFRQPQHF
>TRBJ1-2|-|many|TRBV5-4
TGTGCCAGCAGCTTAGGCGGGTCTAACTATGGCTACACCTTC
CASSLGGSNYGYTF
>TRBJ1-5|-|many|TRBV19
TGTGCCAGTAGTATTATCTCACACCGAATAGGTCGGCCCCAGCATTTT
CASSIISHRIGRPQHF
>TRBJ2-3|-|many|TRBV30
TGTGCCTGGAACTCGCTGAAGCCCACAGATACGCAGTATTTT
CAWNSLKPTDTQYF
>TRBJ2-1|-|many|TRBV2
TGTGCCAGCTGCGCTTATAGCTCCTACAATGAGCAGTTCTTC
CASCAYSSYNEQFF
>TRBJ2-7|-|many|TRBV4-2
TGTGCCAGCAGCCAAGAGAGCCGGAGCTACGAGCAGTACTTC
CASSQESRSYEQYF
>TRBJ2-2|TRBD2|many|TRBV7-9
TGTGCCAGCAGCTTAGTACGGCGGGGGGAAGACACCGGGGAGCTGTTTTTT
CASSLVRRGEDTGELFF
>TRBJ1-1|-|-|TRBV14
TGTGCCAGCAGCCAAAGCTGGGGGCCCCGGGAAGCTTTCTTT
CASSQSWGPREAFF
>TRBJ2-2|-|-|TRBV7-8
TGTGCCAGCAGCTTAGCGGGAGAACATCGAGAAACCGGGGAGCTGTTTTTT
CASSLAGEHRETGELFF
>TRBJ1-2|-|-|TRBV29-1
TGCAGTCGTATCACGGGGGGCACCAACTATGGCTACACCTTC
CSRITGGTNYGYTF
>TRBJ1-2|-|-|TRBV2
TGTGCCAGCAGTTACCCGGACACAGCCTATGGCTACACCTTC
CASSYPDTAYGYTF
>TRBJ2-3|-|many|TRBV11-2
TGTGCCAGCAGCCCCGTTAGCACAGATACGCAGTATTTT
CASSPVSTDTQYF
>TRBJ2-5|TRBD1|few|TRBV6-6
TGTGCCAGCAGGCCGGGACAGGGTAGCGCGGGACAAGAGACCCAGTACTTC
CASRPGQGSAGQETQYF
>TRBJ2-2|-|-|TRBV9
TGTGCCAGCAGCGTAGGGGTAGCGGGGGAGCTGTTTTTT
CASSVGVAGELFF
>TRBJ2-7|TRBD1|-|TRBV9
TGTGCCAGCAGCCCTAGGGTCCGGGACAGGGGTGGATTC
CASSPRVRDRGGF
>TRBJ2-2|-|many|TRBV29-1
TGCAGCGTTAGTAAGGGGTGGGACACCGGGGAGCTGTTTTTT
CSVSKGWDTGELFF
>TRBJ2-7|-|many|TRBV7-8
TGTGCCAGCAGCCTCAGTGGGCAGGTTAACGAGCAGTACTTC
CASSLSGQVNEQYF
>TRBJ2-1|-|-|TRBV14
TGTGCCAGCAGCCAAGGAATGGGTGTAAGAATAGCGGCCGGGAATGAGCAGTTCTTC
CASSQGMGVRIAAGNEQFF
>TRBJ2-2|-|many|TRBV10-2
TGCGCCAGCAGTGAACAGATGAACACCGGGGAGCTGTTTTTT
CASSEQMNTGELFF
>TRBJ1-2|-|-|TRBV2
TGTGCCAGCAAAAGACTAGCGGGGCTGGGCGGCTACACCTTC
CASKRLAGLGGYTF
>TRBJ1-1|TRBD1|-|TRBV19
TGTGCCAGTAGTATGGGTCAGGGGGCCACTGAAGCTTTCTTT
CASSMGQGATEAFF
>TRBJ2-5|TRBD1|many|TRBV20-1
TGCAGTGCTCGACAGGGCGGAGAGACCCAGTACTTC
CSARQGGETQYF
>TRBJ2-1|TRBD2|many|TRBV4-1
TGCGCCAGCAGCCACCCTAGCGGGGAGGTCGCCTACAATGAGCAGTTCTTC
CASSHPSGEVAYNEQFF
>TRBJ1-2|-|few|TRBV28
TGTGCCAGCAGTTTAGTCGAATCGATCTCTGGCTACACCTTC
CASSLVESISGYTF
>TRBJ2-7|TRBD2|many|TRBV18
TGTGCCAGCTCACCACCCTCATCCAGCGGGAGGCCCTACGAGCAGTACTTC
CASSPPSSSGRPYEQYF
>TRBJ2-7|TRBD2|once|TRBV6-2/TRBV6-3
TGTGCCAGCAGTTTAGCGGGGGGGAACGAGCAGTACTTC
CASSLAGGNEQYF
>TRBJ2-5|-|many|TRBV11-2
TGTGCCAGCAGCTTAGATCTACGTGCTTCCGGCGAGACCCAGTACTTC
CASSLDLRASGETQYF
>TRBJ1-3|-|few|TRBV3-1
TGTGCCAGCAGCCAAATTGGGTTGGGAAACACCATATATTTT
CASSQIGLGNTIYF
>TRBJ2-7|-|many|TRBV11-3
TGTGCCAGCAGTCGGAGGTACGAGCAGTACTTC
CASSRRYEQYF
>TRBJ2-5|-|-|TRBV5-4
TGTGCCAGCAGCTTGAAGACAGCGGGCGTTGAGACCCAGTACTTC
CASSLKTAGVETQYF
>TRBJ2-7|-|many|TRBV20-1
TGCAGTGCTAGTATTGAGGGGCCCCGAGACGAGCAGTACTTC
CSASIEGPRDEQYF
>TRBJ2-5|TRBD2|many|TRBV4-2
TGTGCCAGCAGCCAAGAAGGTAATCGGGGGGATCTCTACGAGACCCAGTACTTC
CASSQEGNRGDLYETQYF
>TRBJ2-3|-|-|TRBV12-3/TRBV12-4
TGTGTCAGCAGCCCGTATCGTCCCGGCACAGATACGCAGTATTTT
CVSSPYRPGTDTQYF
>TRBJ2-3|-|many|TRBV11-3
TGTGCCAGCAGCCCCTCGGGAGTTCAAGATACGCAGTATTTT
CASSPSGVQDTQYF
>TRBJ2-2|TRBD1|once|TRBV20-1
TGCAGTGCTAGAGCCCCGACAGGGCTTGGGGAGCTGTTTTTT
CSARAPTGLGELFF
>TRBJ1-1|TRBD1|few|TRBV29-1
TGCAGCGTTCGTCTTAAGGGGACAGGGCTTGGGACTGAAGCTTTCTTT
CSVRLKGTGLGTEAFF
>TRBJ2-1|-|many|TRBV4-2
TGTGCCAGCAGCCGCCTAGGTGAGCAGTTCTTC
CASSRLGEQFF
>TRBJ1-2|-|many|TRBV9
TGTGCCAGCAGCGAGGGACAACCCTCGTGGTATGGCTACACCTTC
CASSEGQPSWYGYTF
>TRBJ2-1|-|few|TRBV6-6
TGTGCCAGCAGTTACAGGGGTTCCTACAATGAGCAGTTCTTC
CASSYRGSYNEQFF